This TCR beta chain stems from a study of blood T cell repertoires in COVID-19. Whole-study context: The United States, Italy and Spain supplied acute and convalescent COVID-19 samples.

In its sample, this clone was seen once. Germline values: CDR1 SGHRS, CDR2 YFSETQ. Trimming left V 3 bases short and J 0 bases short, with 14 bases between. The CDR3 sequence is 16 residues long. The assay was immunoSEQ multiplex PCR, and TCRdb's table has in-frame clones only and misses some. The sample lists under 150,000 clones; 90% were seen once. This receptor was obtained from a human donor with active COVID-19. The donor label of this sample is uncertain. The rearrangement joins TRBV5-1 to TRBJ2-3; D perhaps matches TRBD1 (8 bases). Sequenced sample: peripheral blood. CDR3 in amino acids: CASSSPQGGSTDTQYF. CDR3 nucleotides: TGCGCCAGCAGCTCCCCACAGGGGGGGAGCACAGATACGCAGTATTTT.